This entry lists 15 T cell receptor beta chains sequenced from one sample in a study of blood T cell repertoires in COVID-19. Libraries were prepared by immunoSEQ multiplex PCR; TCRdb keeps only in-frame clonotypes and omits some of them. The repertoire consists of fewer than 150,000 clones, with about three quarters occurring once and the leading ten covering around 5.9%. The sequenced material came from peripheral blood. These receptors came from a man between 65 and 79 years old with acute or convalescent COVID-19.

The count of this clone is one. The rearrangement uses TRBV7-3 and TRBJ2-1, with 7 bases identical to TRBD1. V shed 5 bases and J 6 bases; nucleotides not matched to a gene: 13. Looked up from germline, CDR1 is SGHTA and CDR2 is FQGTGA. The CDR3 loop spans 16 amino acids. The CDR3 is CASSPQGRWDGNEQFF. The CDR3 DNA follows: TGTGCCAGCAGCCCACAGGGGCGCTGGGATGGCAATGAGCAGTTCTTC.

The V call is TRBV5-1, the J call TRBJ1-1; 8 bases fit TRBD1. Germline V gene lookup returns CDR1 SGHRS and CDR2 YFSETQ. V was pared by 0 bases and J by 5 bases, with 6 bases of the junction left unmatched. This CDR3 has 15 amino acids. DNA of the CDR3: TGCGCCAGCAGCTTGGCCGGGACAGGTCGGACTGAAGCTTTCTTT. This sequence encodes CASSLAGTGRTEAFF.

This chain uses TRBV6-4 with TRBJ1-2, with a tentative D call TRBD1 (6 bases). The CDR3 runs to 14 residues. Trimming removed 6 bases from V and 0 bases from J, with 11 bases in between. Germline V gives CDR1 MRHNA, CDR2 SNTAGT. The chain's CDR3 is CASSPTGTNYGYTF. CDR3 bases: TGTGCCAGCAGCCCGACAGGAACTAACTATGGCTACACCTTC.

The V and J genes are TRBV5-1 and TRBJ1-1; D is ambiguous. CDR1 and CDR2 (germline): SGHRS, YFSETQ. Trimming took 0 bases from V and 1 from J, leaving 7 bases between them. This CDR3 region has 14 residues. The CDR3 DNA sequence: TGCGCCAGCAGCTTGGATACGGGGAACACTGAAGCTTTCTTT. Protein product: CASSLDTGNTEAFF.

CDR3 sequence: CASITAGQGYEQYF. DNA for the CDR3: TGTGCCAGCATCACCGCCGGACAGGGCTACGAGCAGTACTTC. This chain links TRBV28 with TRBJ2-7; TRBD1 matches at 8 bases. Trimming took 7 bases from V and 3 from J; bases not matched to a gene: 8. CDR3 length: 14 residues. CDR1 MDHEN and CDR2 SYDVKM come from the germline V gene. The complete variable domain, with remaining parts taken from reference TRBV28 and TRBJ2-7, reads DVKVTQSSRYLVKRTGEKVFLECVQDMDHENMFWYRQDPGLGLRLIYFSYDVKMKEKGDIPEGYSVSREKKERFSLILESASTNQTSMYLCASITAGQGYEQYFGPGTRLTVT.

The CDR3 DNA sequence: TGTGCCACCAGTGATGGACAGGGTCTAAATCAGCCCCAGCATTTT. Amino acid sequence: CATSDGQGLNQPQHF. The chain employs TRBV24-1 and TRBJ1-5; 8 positions agree with TRBD1. The V and J ends lost 3 bases and 4 bases, in that order; junction bases with no gene match: 4. Germline CDR1 and CDR2: KGHDR and SFDVKD. This CDR3 is built from 15 residues.

V usage is TRBV5-5 and J usage is TRBJ1-2; maybe TRBD1 (6 bases). Germline loops: CDR1 SGHKS, CDR2 YYEKEE (reference sequence). V gave up 4 bases and J gave up 2 bases, with 12 bases separating them. CDR3 length equals 14 residues. CDR3 bases: TGTGCCAGCAGCCCGACCAGGGGCAACTATGGCTACACCTTC. This encodes CASSPTRGNYGYTF.

V usage is TRBV20-1 and J usage is TRBJ1-5; tentatively, D is TRBD1 (6 bases). From germline, CDR1 is DFQATT and CDR2 SNEGSKA (reference sequence). CDR3 length equals 13 residues. V gave up 3 bases and J gave up 4 bases, with 10 bases separating them. This chain's CDR3 is CSASSTGNQPQHF. The CDR3 DNA reads as TGCAGTGCTAGTTCCACAGGGAATCAGCCCCAGCATTTT.

The genes are TRBV5-1 and TRBJ1-1, with TRBD1 identical over 7 bases. Germline assignment: CDR1 SGHRS and CDR2 YFSETQ. The J segment lost 5 bases and the V segment lost 3 bases, leaving 7 bases of the junction unmatched. The CDR3 extends over 14 amino acids. This CDR3 is CASSWAQGSTEAFF. CDR3 nucleotides: TGCGCCAGCAGCTGGGCACAGGGGAGTACTGAAGCTTTCTTT.

V is TRBV19 and J is TRBJ2-6, with no clear D. Germline V lookup: CDR1 LNHDA, CDR2 SQIVND (reference sequence). The CDR3 runs 16 residues. Trimming shortened V by 3 bases and J by 0 bases, and 9 bases separated the two germline ends. The CDR3 is CASSIVAISGANVLTF. CDR3 DNA: TGTGCCAGTAGTATTGTAGCCATCTCTGGGGCCAACGTCCTGACTTTC.

The chain carries TRBV5-1 and TRBJ1-2; TRBD1 is a possible D gene (6 bases). Germline CDR1 is SGHRS and CDR2 is YFSETQ. This CDR3 region has 13 residues. Trimming stripped 5 bases from V and 4 bases from J, with 12 bases between. DNA for the CDR3: TGCGCCAGCAGGACAGACAGGATCTATGGCTACACCTTC. It codes for CASRTDRIYGYTF.

V and J are TRBV7-6 and TRBJ2-3; D remains unclear. Looked up from germline, CDR1 is SGHVS and CDR2 is FNYEAQ. The CDR3 spans 17 residues. With 4 bases removed from V and 0 bases from J, the gap between germline ends came to 17 bases. The CDR3 region has the DNA TGTGCCAGCAGCTCGCCGAACAGATTGCAGAGCACAGATACGCAGTATTTT. This codes for CASSSPNRLQSTDTQYF.

The rearrangement links TRBV7-6 to TRBJ2-7, with TRBD2 matching over 7 bases. Germline trimming cut 2 bases from V and 4 bases from J; bases unmatched to any gene: 5. This CDR3 is 14 amino acids long. The germline V gene has CDR1 SGHVS and CDR2 FNYEAQ. The CDR3: CASSLPAGGYEQYF. The DNA of the CDR3 is TGTGCCAGCAGCTTACCTGCCGGGGGGTACGAGCAGTACTTC. The entire variable domain, with the rest obtained from reference TRBV7-6 and TRBJ2-7, is as follows: GAGVSQSPRYKVTKRGQDVALRCDPISGHVSLYWYRQALGQGPEFLTYFNYEAQQDKSGLPNDRFSAERPEGSISTLTIQRTEQRDSAMYRCASSLPAGGYEQYFGPGTRLTVT.

The V gene is TRBV10-1, the J gene TRBJ1-2; 12 positions match TRBD1. This CDR3 spans 16 amino acids. V lost 0 bases to trimming and J lost 4 bases; unmatched junction nucleotides: 3. The germline gives CDR1 WNHNN, CDR2 SYGVQD (reference sequence). The CDR3 reads CASSESGQGASYGYTF. The CDR3, as DNA: TGCGCCAGCAGTGAGTCGGGACAGGGGGCATCCTATGGCTACACCTTC.

This chain joins TRBV28 and TRBJ2-5; TRBD2 matches 13 bases. The CDR3 has 17 amino acids. CDR1 is MDHEN and CDR2 is SYDVKM in the germline V gene. The V and J ends lost 6 bases and 5 bases, in that order; junction bases with no gene match: 12. Written as DNA, the CDR3 is TGTGCCAGCAGCTCTTCTGGACTAGCGGGAGTTTGGGAGACCCAGTACTTC. This translates into CASSSSGLAGVWETQYF.